The 22 T cell receptor beta chains below all came from one sample that was sequenced in a study of control samples from healthy donors and cancer patients. Assay: immunoSEQ multiplex PCR; the TCRdb copy retains only in-frame clones and omits some. The sample holds approximately 110,000 clones, just over 90% seen once. What was sequenced was blood. Receptors were obtained from a woman between 18 and 29 years old in good health.

V usage is TRBV6-6 and J usage is TRBJ1-5; 9 bases match TRBD1. The germline CDR1 and CDR2 sequences are MNHNY and SVGAGI (reference sequence). The CDR3 is made up of 19 amino acids. The junction had 14 bases not matched to a gene; V was cut back by 5 bases and J by 0 bases. For the CDR3, the DNA is TGTGCCAGCAGTCACCCGAGTGACAGGGGGGCGGTTAGCAATCAGCCCCAGCATTTT. Its protein is CASSHPSDRGAVSNQPQHF.

V and J are TRBV30 and TRBJ1-1; D is ambiguous. This CDR3 is 14 amino acids long. Trimming pared 3 bases from V and 4 bases from J, leaving 15 bases between. Germline CDR1 and CDR2: GTSNPN and SVGIG (reference sequence). In DNA, the CDR3 is TGTGCCTGGAGCGAAGATCCACTGGGCACTGAAGCTTTCTTT. As protein: CAWSEDPLGTEAFF. The variable domain in full, completed from reference TRBV30 and TRBJ1-1, reads SQTIHQWPATLVQPVGSPLSLECTVEGTSNPNLYWYRQAAGRGLQLLFYSVGIGQISSEVPQNLSASRPQDRQFILSSKKLLLSDSGFYLCAWSEDPLGTEAFFGQGTRLTVV.

The CDR3 sequence: CASSLQGFGQPQHF. CDR3 DNA: TGTGCCAGCAGTTTACAAGGTTTCGGACAGCCCCAGCATTTT. The genes are TRBV28 and TRBJ1-5; no definite D call. Trimming left V 2 bases short and J 7 bases short, with 12 bases between. From germline, CDR1 is MDHEN and CDR2 SYDVKM. CDR3 size: 14 residues. Drawing the rest from reference TRBV28 and TRBJ1-5, the complete variable domain is DVKVTQSSRYLVKRTGEKVFLECVQDMDHENMFWYRQDPGLGLRLIYFSYDVKMKEKGDIPEGYSVSREKKERFSLILESASTNQTSMYLCASSLQGFGQPQHFGDGTRLSIL.

This chain joins TRBV4-2 and TRBJ1-5; D possibly corresponds to TRBD1 (5 bases). The CDR3 runs 15 residues. V lost 0 bases and J 7 bases, leaving 13 bases between the germline ends. CDR1 and CDR2 (germline): LGHNA, YNFKEQ. The CDR3 reads CASSQDVRGGQPQHF. CDR3 DNA: TGTGCCAGCAGCCAAGATGTGAGGGGTGGACAGCCCCAGCATTTT.

This clone was recorded only once. This sequence joins TRBV7-2 and TRBJ1-6; D unclear. V dropped 2 bases and J dropped 12 bases, with 14 bases sitting between them. CDR1 and CDR2 from the germline V gene are SGHTA and FQGNSA. The CDR3 covers 14 residues. The CDR3 bases are TGTGCCAGCAGCTTAATGGGATCGGGAGAACCCCTCCACTTT. It specifies CASSLMGSGEPLHF. Full variable domain (missing parts from reference TRBV7-2 and TRBJ1-6): GAGVSQSPSNKVTEKGKDVELRCDPISGHTALYWYRQSLGQGLEFLIYFQGNSAPDKSGLPSDRFSAERTGGSVSTLTIQRTQQEDSAVYLCASSLMGSGEPLHFGNGTRLTVT.

The genes are TRBV28 and TRBJ1-4; D uncertain. The V and J ends lost 4 bases and 3 bases respectively, with 15 bases between them. Germline V CDR1 and CDR2: MDHEN, SYDVKM. This CDR3 is built from 16 residues. This CDR3 is CASSSWRLSSNEKLFF. In DNA form, the CDR3 reads TGTGCCAGCAGTTCGTGGAGACTCTCATCTAATGAAAAACTGTTTTTT.

The V call is TRBV6-2 or TRBV6-3, the J call TRBJ1-1; D uncertain. The CDR3 is 15 residues long. Germline CDR1 MNHEY, CDR2 SVGEGT. V lost 2 bases to trimming and J lost 3 bases, with 13 bases between them. CDR3 in DNA: TGTGCCAGCAGTTACCGGGGATCTCGGGACACTGAAGCTTTCTTT. This sequence encodes CASSYRGSRDTEAFF.

The chain uses TRBV27 and TRBJ2-4; possible D gene TRBD2, 5 bases. V lost 4 bases and J lost 5, with 9 bases in between. This CDR3 spans 13 amino acids. CDR1 and CDR2 from the germline V gene are MNHEY and SMNVEV (reference sequence). The CDR3 reads CASSWAAENIQYF. CDR3 DNA sequence: TGTGCCAGCAGTTGGGCAGCGGAAAACATTCAGTACTTC.

The chain carries TRBV7-2 and TRBJ2-4; a possible D gene is TRBD1 (5 bases). This CDR3 spans 14 amino acids. V was cut by 0 bases and J by 9 bases, with 12 bases left in between. The germline V gene encodes CDR1 SGHTA and CDR2 FQGNSA. The CDR3 loop is CASSLATARGIQYF. DNA of the CDR3: TGTGCCAGCAGCTTAGCCACCGCAAGGGGCATTCAGTACTTC.

The chain joins TRBV6-5 to TRBJ2-2; D might be TRBD1 (6 bases). Germline values: CDR1 MNHEY, CDR2 SVGAGI. V was pared by 1 base and J by 2 bases, with 11 bases between. The CDR3 is 16 residues long. The CDR3: CASSYFRGTNTGELFF. CDR3 bases: TGTGCCAGCAGTTACTTCAGGGGAACCAACACCGGGGAGCTGTTTTTT.

The chain recombines TRBV27 with TRBJ2-2, with a possible D match to TRBD1 (5 bases). CDR3 size: 13 residues. Trimming cost V 8 bases and J 4 bases, with 11 bases left between them. Germline CDR1 reads MNHEY; CDR2 reads SMNVEV (reference sequence). CDR3 nucleotide sequence: TGTGCCAGCGGTCCAGGGTTCACCGGGGAGCTGTTTTTT. This encodes CASGPGFTGELFF.

This clone was counted a single time. The CDR3 loop reads CASSLGGGAETQYF. The CDR3, as DNA: TGTGCCAGCAGCTTGGGTGGGGGGGCAGAGACCCAGTACTTC. The V call is TRBV5-4, the J call TRBJ2-5, with D possibly TRBD2 on 7 matching bases. From germline, CDR1 is SGHNT and CDR2 YYREEE (reference sequence). CDR3 length: 14 residues. Trimming removed 0 bases from V and 4 bases from J, with 10 bases in between.

This chain links TRBV2 with TRBJ1-2; 7 bases agree with TRBD1. Germline V gene data show CDR1 as SNHLY and CDR2 as FYNNEI. With V trimmed by 8 bases and J by 3 bases, 6 bases remained unmatched. This CDR3 has 13 amino acids. The DNA of the CDR3 is TGTGCCAGCGGACAGGAGACCTACTATGGCTACACCTTC. Its translation is CASGQETYYGYTF.

The V and J genes are TRBV18 and TRBJ2-1; 10 bases align to TRBD2. This CDR3 is built from 15 residues. Trimming removed 8 bases from V and 9 bases from J; junction bases left unmatched: 13. The germline gives CDR1 KGHSH, CDR2 LQKENI. CDR3 sequence (DNA): TGTGCCAGCGCCCGAGCGGGGGGGCCGCCACGTGAGCAGTTCTTC. Its translation: CASARAGGPPREQFF.

The chain uses TRBV5-3 and TRBJ2-7; TRBD2 might be the D (5 bases). TRBV5-3 is an ORF, and what it does is uncertain. The V and J ends lost 2 bases and 4 bases respectively, with 16 bases between them. This CDR3 is 15 amino acids long. CDR3 nucleotide sequence: TGTGCCAGAAGCTTCCGCATAGCGAGGGAGTACGAGCAGTACTTC. Translated: CARSFRIAREYEQYF.

The chain combines TRBV24-1 with TRBJ1-3; D ambiguous. CDR3 length equals 16 residues. Deletions cut 4 bases from V and 2 bases from J, with 14 bases between. Germline-derived CDR1 and CDR2 are KGHDR and SFDVKD. CDR3 sequence (DNA): TGTGCCACCAGTGACCCCAACTCGGGGACTGGAAACACCATATATTTT. Amino acid sequence: CATSDPNSGTGNTIYF.

The chain couples TRBV7-2 to TRBJ2-5; D gene ambiguous. CDR3 length equals 14 residues. CDR1 SGHTA and CDR2 FQGNSA come from the germline V gene. V was trimmed by 2 bases and J by 5 bases, leaving 12 bases between them. The CDR3 region is CASSLTPAAETQYF. The CDR3 nucleotides are TGTGCCAGCAGCTTAACGCCAGCAGCGGAGACCCAGTACTTC.

This sequence joins TRBV27 and TRBJ2-7, with D possibly called TRBD1 or TRBD2 (5 bases each). Per germline, CDR1 MNHEY and CDR2 SMNVEV (reference sequence). V shed 2 bases and J shed 3 bases, with 20 bases lying between them. This CDR3 has 17 residues. The CDR3 reads CASSLGLGAAGGYEQYF. The CDR3 nucleotides are TGTGCCAGCAGTTTAGGGCTCGGGGCCGCTGGGGGCTACGAGCAGTACTTC.

Here the CDR3 reads CASIGLAGRWEQYF. Here the CDR3 DNA reads TGTGCCAGCATTGGTCTAGCGGGGCGTTGGGAGCAGTACTTC. The chain employs TRBV2 and TRBJ2-7; TRBD2 agrees at 9 bases. The trim removed 7 bases at V and 7 bases at J, leaving 11 bases unmatched. From germline, CDR1 is SNHLY and CDR2 FYNNEI. The CDR3 runs to 14 residues.

The CDR3 nucleotides are TGTGCCAGCAGCCAAGATTTAGTAGAGACCCAGTACTTC. It yields the protein CASSQDLVETQYF. J is TRBJ2-5 and V is TRBV4-2; D not resolved. The CDR3 length is 13 residues. CDR1 LGHNA and CDR2 YNFKEQ come from the germline V gene. Trimming removed 0 bases from V and 4 bases from J, with 6 bases in between.

The chain carries TRBV28 and TRBJ2-3; D unresolved. Trimming left V 11 bases short and J 2 bases short, with 20 bases between. Germline CDR1 and CDR2: MDHEN and SYDVKM. The CDR3 spans 15 residues. CDR3 residues: CAGTSHMEHTDTQYF. DNA of the CDR3: TGTGCCGGCACCTCACATATGGAACACACAGATACGCAGTATTTT.

This clone was counted only a few times. The DNA for the CDR3 is TGTGCCAGCAGTGAGGAGGTAGCGGGATCCTACGAGCAGTACTTC. This encodes CASSEEVAGSYEQYF. The V call is TRBV6-1, the J call TRBJ2-7; TRBD2 aligns across 8 bases. The germline gives CDR1 MNHNS, CDR2 SASEGT. There are 15 residues in the CDR3. V dropped 3 bases and J dropped 1; count of bases not matched to a gene: 5.